This TCR beta chain was sequenced for a study of PD-L1 blockade in urothelial cancer. In its sample, this clone was seen once. Here immunoSEQ multiplex PCR was the method, and the copy in TCRdb shows in-frame clones only, minus some. This table has approximately 45,000 clones, 82% appearing once. Time point reported: pretreatment peripheral blood. Trimming took 2 bases from V and 4 from J; bases not matched to a gene: 0. The CDR3 runs 14 residues. The germline gives CDR1 WSHSY, CDR2 SAAADI. The clonotype was recovered from a man aged 50-59 years with urothelial cancer. This sequence joins TRBV10-2 and TRBJ2-2; 8 bases match TRBD1. Here the sequenced sample was PBMCs, taken around atezolizumab (anti-PD-L1) treatment. CDR3 in amino acids: CASSEQGATGELFF. CDR3 nucleotide sequence: TGCGCCAGCAGTGAGCAGGGGGCCACCGGGGAGCTGTTTTTT.